This T cell receptor beta chain was captured by sequencing in a study of shared clonotypes between healthy human individuals. Profiling relied on immunoSEQ multiplex PCR, and the TCRdb table lists in-frame clones only, not all of them. The sample carries around 560,000 clones, about 95% recorded once. The CDR3 contains 15 residues. CD45RO-negative cells were positively selected for CCR7, leaving out terminally differentiated effector memory CD45RA+ cells. This sequence was found in a woman aged 25 to 45 in good health. Sequenced input: naive CD8+ T cells sorted from blood. The rearrangement joins TRBV21-1 to TRBJ2-7; the table's D call of TRBD2 was not tested on the DNA. TRBV21-1 is a pseudogene. The CDR3, as DNA: TGTGCCAGCAGCAAAAAAGACCGAGGGCCCTACGAGCAGTACTTC. It yields the protein CASSKKDRGPYEQYF.